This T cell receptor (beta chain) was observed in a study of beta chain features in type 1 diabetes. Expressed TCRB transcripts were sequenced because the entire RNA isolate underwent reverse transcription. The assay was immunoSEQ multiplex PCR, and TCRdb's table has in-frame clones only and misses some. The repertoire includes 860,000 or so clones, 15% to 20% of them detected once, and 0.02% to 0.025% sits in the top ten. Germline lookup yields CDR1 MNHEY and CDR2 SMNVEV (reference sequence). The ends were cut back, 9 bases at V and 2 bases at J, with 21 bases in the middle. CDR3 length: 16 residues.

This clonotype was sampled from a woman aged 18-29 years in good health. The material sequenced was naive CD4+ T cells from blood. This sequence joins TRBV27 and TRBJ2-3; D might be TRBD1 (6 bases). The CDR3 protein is CASTLRQDSTTDTQYF. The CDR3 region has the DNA TGTGCCAGTACCCTTAGACAGGACTCTACCACAGATACGCAGTATTTT.